Following are 21 T cell receptor beta chains from one sample sequenced in a study of shared clonotypes between healthy human individuals. The assay was immunoSEQ multiplex PCR, and TCRdb's table has in-frame clones only and misses some. The repertoire includes 2 million to 2.5 million clones, roughly 93% of them detected once, and 0.35% to 0.45% sits in the top ten. Sequencing used naive CD4+ T cells from PBMCs. The subset: CD45RA+ positively selected. These receptor sequences come from a man aged 18 to 35 in good health. Some clones in this sample may be carry-over from other donors' samples.

The CDR3 DNA reads TGTGCCAGCAGTGTCAGCTGGACAGGGGCCACCTACGAGCAGTACTTC. Its protein product is CASSVSWTGATYEQYF. This sequence joins TRBV6-1 and TRBJ2-7; TRBD1 aligns across 9 bases. The CDR3 contains 16 residues. Germline V CDR1 and CDR2: MNHNS, SASEGT. Unmatched junction bases numbered 9, after V lost 4 bases and J lost 2 bases.

This chain links TRBV19 with TRBJ2-3; 8 bases are shared with TRBD1. The CDR3 is 16 residues long. V lost 3 bases and J lost 4; bases outside the gene matches: 9. Germline CDR1 is LNHDA and CDR2 is SQIVND (reference sequence). The CDR3 sequence is CASSIVGWTGSDTQYF. CDR3 DNA: TGTGCCAGTAGTATTGTAGGGTGGACAGGGTCAGATACGCAGTATTTT. The complete variable domain, with remaining parts taken from reference TRBV19 and TRBJ2-3, reads DGGITQSPKYLFRKEGQNVTLSCEQNLNHDAMYWYRQDPGQGLRLIYYSQIVNDFQKGDIAEGYSVSREKKESFPLTVTSAQKNPTAFYLCASSIVGWTGSDTQYFGPGTRLTVL.

V usage is TRBV5-1 and J usage is TRBJ2-7; D is ambiguous. The germline gives CDR1 SGHRS, CDR2 YFSETQ. The CDR3 is made up of 15 amino acids. Trimming pared 3 bases from V and 4 bases from J, leaving 17 bases between. This CDR3 reads CASSWEPTPRYEQYF. The CDR3 DNA sequence: TGCGCCAGCAGCTGGGAACCGACCCCGCGATACGAGCAGTACTTC. Full variable domain (outside the CDR3, taken from reference TRBV5-1 and TRBJ2-7): KAGVTQTPRYLIKTRGQQVTLSCSPISGHRSVSWYQQTPGQGLQFLFEYFSETQRNKGNFPGRFSGRQFSNSRSEMNVSTLELGDSALYLCASSWEPTPRYEQYFGPGTRLTVT.

This rearrangement joins TRBV29-1 to TRBJ2-7; 10 positions agree with TRBD1. Germline V gives CDR1 SQVTM, CDR2 ANQGSEA. The CDR3 covers 15 residues. V was clipped by 0 bases and J by 6 bases; unmatched bases: 8. The CDR3 here is CSVEDWGQGSGEQYF. The CDR3 nucleotides are TGCAGCGTTGAAGATTGGGGACAGGGGTCGGGCGAGCAGTACTTC.

The chain couples TRBV7-8 to TRBJ2-1; D may be TRBD2 (6 bases). The CDR3 extends over 14 amino acids. The ends were cut back, 3 bases at V and 6 bases at J, with 12 bases in the middle. In germline, CDR1 is SGHVS, CDR2 FQNEAQ. CDR3 in DNA: TGTGCCAGCAGCTTGGCGGGGTTTCGCAATGAGCAGTTCTTC. It translates to CASSLAGFRNEQFF.

The V and J genes are TRBV30 and TRBJ2-1; D tentatively fits TRBD1 or TRBD2 (6 bases each). The CDR3 length is 17 residues. Germline CDR1 reads GTSNPN; CDR2 reads SVGIG (reference sequence). The ends were cut back, 3 bases at V and 0 bases at J, with 18 bases in the middle. The CDR3 coding sequence is TGTGCCTGGAGGGGGGGCCAAGCGGAAAGCTCCTACAATGAGCAGTTCTTC. Amino acids: CAWRGGQAESSYNEQFF.

Written as DNA, the CDR3 is TGTGCCAGTAGTATAATGAGCGCGAGCCAAGAGACCCAGTACTTC. Translated, it gives CASSIMSASQETQYF. The V gene is TRBV19, the J gene TRBJ2-5, with D uncertain. Germline lookup yields CDR1 LNHDA and CDR2 SQIVND (reference sequence). Trimming left V 2 bases short and J 1 base short, with 11 bases between. This CDR3 region has 15 residues.

This clone has a single count. V and J are TRBV5-1 and TRBJ2-1, with D hard to call. The CDR3 runs to 14 residues. The V and J ends lost 0 bases and 3 bases respectively, with 7 bases between them. Germline V gene sequence: CDR1 SGHRS, CDR2 YFSETQ. CDR3 residues: CASSLGPFYNEQFF. CDR3 coding DNA: TGCGCCAGCAGCTTGGGACCGTTCTACAATGAGCAGTTCTTC.

This rearrangement joins TRBV5-1 to TRBJ2-7; 7 bases agree with TRBD1. This CDR3 region has 14 residues. After removal of 4 bases from V and 2 bases from J, the junction contained 6 bases not matched to a gene. Germline V gives CDR1 SGHRS, CDR2 YFSETQ. The CDR3 is CASSPRDRPYEQYF. For the CDR3, the DNA is TGCGCCAGCAGCCCCCGGGACAGACCCTACGAGCAGTACTTC.

The chain links TRBV16 to TRBJ2-1; D not resolved. From germline, CDR1 is KGHSY and CDR2 FQNENV. This CDR3 is built from 14 residues. With 4 bases removed from V and 3 bases from J, the gap between germline ends came to 10 bases. The CDR3 reads CASSLDPRYNEQFF. As DNA, the CDR3 is TGTGCCAGCAGCCTGGACCCCCGCTACAATGAGCAGTTCTTC. Using reference TRBV16 and TRBJ2-1 for the parts outside the CDR3, the full variable domain is GEEVAQTPKHLVRGEGQKAKLYCAPIKGHSYVFWYQQVLKNEFKFLISFQNENVFDETGMPKERFSAKCLPNSPCSLEIQATKLEDSAVYFCASSLDPRYNEQFFGPGTRLTVL.

The chain uses TRBV7-2 and TRBJ1-1; a possible D gene is TRBD1 (5 bases). The germline V gene has CDR1 SGHTA and CDR2 FQGNSA. V lost 11 bases to trimming and J lost 3 bases, with 22 bases between them. The length of the CDR3 is 15 residues. CDR3 in DNA: TGTGCCTCCCGAGGGTCACCGGGGGGGTACACTGAAGCTTTCTTT. This translates into CASRGSPGGYTEAFF.

The genes are TRBV29-1 and TRBJ2-1, with 8 nucleotides matching TRBD2. Germline CDR1 SQVTM, CDR2 ANQGSEA. This CDR3 has 14 amino acids. The J segment lost 2 bases and the V segment lost 6 bases, leaving 6 bases of the junction unmatched. CDR3: CSVAGTRAYNEQFF. For the CDR3, the DNA is TGCAGCGTCGCCGGGACTAGGGCCTACAATGAGCAGTTCTTC.

The J gene is TRBJ2-4, the V gene TRBV15; 7 nucleotides match TRBD2. CDR1 is LNHNV and CDR2 is YYDKDF in the germline V gene (reference sequence). The CDR3 totals 15 residues. Germline trimming cut 0 bases from V and 5 bases from J; bases unmatched to any gene: 4. CDR3 loop: CATSREGLLENIQYF. CDR3 bases: TGTGCCACCAGCAGAGAGGGACTACTCGAAAACATTCAGTACTTC.

The genes are TRBV2 and TRBJ2-1; 11 bases agree with TRBD2. The CDR3 sequence is 16 residues long. Per the germline V gene, CDR1 is SNHLY and CDR2 is FYNNEI. V lost 6 bases, J lost 3 bases, and 7 bases stayed unmatched. The chain's CDR3 is CASSGLAGGRYNEQFF. The CDR3, as DNA: TGTGCCAGCAGCGGTCTAGCGGGAGGCCGCTACAATGAGCAGTTCTTC.

The chain uses TRBV6-1 and TRBJ1-2, with D perhaps matching TRBD1 (5 bases). Trimming took off 4 bases at V and 2 bases at J, with 14 bases between the two ends. CDR1 and CDR2 from the germline V gene are MNHNS and SASEGT. The CDR3 length is 15 residues. CDR3 in amino acids: CASSVGGTENYGYTF. For the CDR3, the DNA is TGTGCCAGCAGTGTGGGAGGGACGGAAAACTATGGCTACACCTTC.

The chain uses TRBV5-1 and TRBJ2-1; D ambiguous. CDR1 and CDR2 from the germline V gene are SGHRS and YFSETQ. The V gene lost 0 bases and the J gene lost 13 bases, with 5 bases spanning the gap. The CDR3 totals 10 residues. Written as DNA, the CDR3 is TGCGCCAGCAGCTTGGCTGATCAGTTCTTC. Translating it yields CASSLADQFF. The whole variable domain, filled in from reference TRBV5-1 and TRBJ2-1, reads KAGVTQTPRYLIKTRGQQVTLSCSPISGHRSVSWYQQTPGQGLQFLFEYFSETQRNKGNFPGRFSGRQFSNSRSEMNVSTLELGDSALYLCASSLADQFFGPGTRLTVL.

This clone was picked up a small number of times. The chain carries TRBV14 and TRBJ1-1; no clear D. The CDR3 length is 12 residues. V was shortened by 2 bases and J by 1 base, with 2 bases between the two germline ends. Germline V gives CDR1 SGHDN, CDR2 FVKESK. Here the CDR3 reads CASSQWNTEAFF. The CDR3 DNA reads as TGTGCCAGCAGCCAATGGAACACTGAAGCTTTCTTT. Full variable domain (remainder filled in from reference TRBV14 and TRBJ1-1): EAGVTQFPSHSVIEKGQTVTLRCDPISGHDNLYWYRRVMGKEIKFLLHFVKESKQDESGMPNNRFLAERTGGTYSTLKVQPAELEDSGVYFCASSQWNTEAFFGQGTRLTVV.

This sequence joins TRBV4-2 and TRBJ1-2, with 8 bases that match TRBD1. Germline lookup yields CDR1 LGHNA and CDR2 YNFKEQ. The J segment lost 7 bases and the V segment lost 1 base, leaving 5 bases of the junction unmatched. CDR3 length: 14 amino acids. The CDR3 region has the DNA TGTGCCAGCAGCCAAGCGAGACAGGGGACTGGCTACACCTTC. This sequence encodes CASSQARQGTGYTF.

This clone was observed a single time. The V gene is TRBV29-1, the J gene TRBJ2-3; D is tentatively TRBD1 or TRBD2 (5 bases each). V lost 8 bases and J 2 bases, leaving 14 bases between the germline ends. Germline CDR1 and CDR2: SQVTM and ANQGSEA. The CDR3 sequence is 13 residues long. In DNA, the CDR3 is TGCAGCCTGGGACGCAGACTCACAGATACGCAGTATTTT. This translates into CSLGRRLTDTQYF.

The rearrangement joins TRBV28 to TRBJ2-3; 8 nucleotides line up with TRBD2. Germline lookup yields CDR1 MDHEN and CDR2 SYDVKM. Trimming at V came to 8 bases and at J to 4 bases, leaving 17 bases not matched to a gene. This CDR3 contains 17 residues. Here the CDR3 DNA reads TGTGCCAGCGGGATTCAACTAGCGGCGAACTTGCCAGATACGCAGTATTTT. This encodes CASGIQLAANLPDTQYF.

This sequence joins TRBV7-3 and TRBJ2-5; 7 bases are shared with TRBD2. The CDR3 has 12 amino acids. CDR1 SGHTA and CDR2 FQGTGA come from the germline V gene. The junction had 7 bases not matched to a gene; V was cut back by 6 bases and J by 9 bases. The CDR3 bases are TGTGCCAGCAGTCGCCCTGGGGGGGCCCAGTACTTC. Encoded protein: CASSRPGGAQYF.